These 18 T cell receptor beta chains came from one sample sequenced in a study of T cell repertoires in cytomegalovirus infection. TCRdb re-called the reads with MiXCR, one entry per CDR3 protein. Of roughly 720,000 distinct CDR3 sequences in the sample, roughly 36% were seen once. The sample consisted of PBMCs. These receptors originate from a human donor in good health (CMV status not recorded). Some clones in this sample may be carry-over from other donors' samples.

This clonotype occurred a few times. V is TRBV7-8 and J is TRBJ2-3, with D possibly matching TRBD1 (6 bases). The V gene lost 10 bases and the J gene lost 10 bases, with 18 bases spanning the gap. The CDR3 is 12 residues long. The germline V gene encodes CDR1 SGHVS and CDR2 FQNEAQ. CDR3 sequence (DNA): TGTGCCACCACAGGGTTCCCCGATCCGCAGTATTTT. Its protein is CATTGFPDPQYF.

Ten or more counts support this clonotype. The genes are TRBV12-3 or TRBV12-4 and TRBJ1-5; D is unresolved. Trimming took off 2 bases at V and 5 bases at J, with 7 bases between the two ends. The CDR3 loop spans 13 amino acids. Here the CDR3 DNA reads TGTGCCAGCAGTTTAAGTTGGGATCAGCCCCAGCATTTT. This sequence encodes CASSLSWDQPQHF.

As for this clonotype: As the CDR3 is not closed by the conserved phenylalanine or tryptophan, this likely results from a read error. The chain joins TRBV7-6 to TRBJ2-1; D is uncertain. CDR3 length equals 14 residues. Trimming took 1 base from V and 4 from J, leaving 8 bases between them. Germline CDR1 reads SGHVS; CDR2 reads FNYEAQ. In nucleotides, the CDR3 is TGTGCCAGCAGCTTAGTAGCTCAGTACAATGAGCAGTTCTTA. Its protein product is CASSLVAQYNEQFL.

The chain carries TRBV10-2 and TRBJ1-2; weak D call: TRBD1 (5 bases). V dropped 4 bases and J dropped 0 bases, with 12 bases sitting between them. The CDR3 length is 15 residues. Germline V lookup: CDR1 WSHSY, CDR2 SAAADI. Written as DNA, the CDR3 is TGCGCCAGCAGTGCCTCGGACAAAGCTAACTATGGCTACACCTTC. Translated: CASSASDKANYGYTF.

The gene calls are TRBV20-1 and TRBJ2-7; D ambiguous. The CDR3 runs 14 residues. V was cut by 5 bases and J by 4 bases, with 18 bases left in between. Germline V CDR1 and CDR2: DFQATT, SNEGSKA (reference sequence). CDR3 nucleotide sequence: TGCAGTGCTTCGATGGTAAACGGCCTATACGAGCAGTACTTC. Translating it yields CSASMVNGLYEQYF.

The V call is TRBV6-5, the J call TRBJ1-2; 7 bases map to TRBD1. V lost 4 bases, J lost 3 bases, and 11 bases stayed unmatched. The CDR3 sequence is 16 residues long. The germline V gene has CDR1 MNHEY and CDR2 SVGAGI. The CDR3 region is CASSSEGGGSDYGYTF. CDR3 nucleotide sequence: TGTGCCAGCAGTTCGGAGGGAGGGGGCAGTGACTATGGCTACACCTTC.

The V gene is TRBV29-1, the J gene TRBJ2-1; D ambiguous. V dropped 7 bases and J dropped 10 bases, with 20 bases sitting between them. Germline CDR1 is SQVTM and CDR2 is ANQGSEA. This CDR3 comprises 13 residues. CDR3 protein: CSATPGWRSEQFF. CDR3 in DNA: TGCAGCGCCACCCCCGGGTGGCGGTCGGAGCAGTTCTTC.

J is TRBJ1-6 and V is TRBV20-1; 9 positions agree with TRBD1. The CDR3 length is 15 residues. Per germline, CDR1 DFQATT and CDR2 SNEGSKA (reference sequence). J lost 10 bases, V lost 6 bases, and 13 bases had no gene match. In nucleotides, the CDR3 is TGCAGTGCCCAGCTCGGACAGGGGTCAAAATCACCCCTCCACTTT. Translated, it gives CSAQLGQGSKSPLHF.

The chain's CDR3 is CSAREGTVSYEQYF. The CDR3 DNA sequence: TGCAGTGCTAGAGAAGGGACAGTGAGTTACGAGCAGTACTTC. The chain joins TRBV20-1 to TRBJ2-7, with 7 bases matching TRBD1. J gave up 4 bases and V 0 bases, and 6 bases lay outside the gene matches. The germline V gene encodes CDR1 DFQATT and CDR2 SNEGSKA (reference sequence). This CDR3 spans 14 amino acids.

This clonotype was seen only once. This rearrangement joins TRBV6-1 to TRBJ2-1; tentatively, D is TRBD1 or TRBD2 (6 bases each). The CDR3 totals 18 residues. CDR1 and CDR2 (germline): MNHNS, SASEGT. V lost 5 bases, J lost 4 bases, and 24 bases lay in between. The CDR3 is CASSPLFGGHPVYNEQFF. In nucleotides, the CDR3 is TGTGCCAGCAGTCCCCTCTTCGGGGGCCACCCCGTTTACAATGAGCAGTTCTTC.

The CDR3 nucleotides are TGTGCCAGCAGCCATTCCCCAGGGGGAGATGCTTTCTTT. This gives the protein CASSHSPGGDAFF. V is TRBV3-1 and J is TRBJ1-1; the match to TRBD1 covers 7 bases. V shed 3 bases and J 11 bases; nucleotides not matched to a gene: 9. The V gene's germline CDR1 is LGHDT and CDR2 YNNKEL (reference sequence). The CDR3 contains 13 residues.

This clonotype was seen only a few times. The chain combines TRBV7-9 with TRBJ1-1; D not resolved. Trimming took off 2 bases at V and 7 bases at J, with 5 bases between the two ends. The germline gives CDR1 SEHNR, CDR2 FQNEAQ (reference sequence). This CDR3 comprises 11 residues. Here the CDR3 DNA reads TGTGCCAGCAGCTTATATATTGAAGCTTTCTTT. Protein: CASSLYIEAFF.

The chain has TRBV7-9 and TRBJ2-1; tentative D call: TRBD1 (5 bases). Germline V CDR1 and CDR2: SEHNR, FQNEAQ (reference sequence). The CDR3 is 15 residues long. Trimming took off 5 bases at V and 3 bases at J, with 14 bases between the two ends. CDR3 residues: CASSQGSQNYNEQFF. The DNA for the CDR3 is TGTGCCAGCAGCCAGGGATCCCAGAACTACAATGAGCAGTTCTTC.

The chain carries TRBV19 and TRBJ2-3; 9 nucleotides align to TRBD2. After removal of 4 bases from V and 2 bases from J, the junction contained 7 bases not matched to a gene. The CDR3 totals 16 residues. Looked up from germline, CDR1 is LNHDA and CDR2 is SQIVND (reference sequence). The CDR3 protein is CASSTLSGGLTDTQYF. The CDR3 coding sequence is TGTGCCAGTAGTACTCTCAGCGGGGGGCTCACAGATACGCAGTATTTT.

V is TRBV6-5 and J is TRBJ2-7, with D maybe TRBD1 (6 bases). The CDR3 spans 15 residues. Trimming took off 6 bases at V and 0 bases at J, with 15 bases between the two ends. Germline assignment: CDR1 MNHEY and CDR2 SVGAGI. CDR3: CASSRQATLSYEQYF. In nucleotides, the CDR3 is TGTGCCAGCAGCCGACAGGCCACACTCTCCTACGAGCAGTACTTC.

This clonotype appeared a single time. This chain uses TRBV24-1 with TRBJ1-2, with D unclear. Germline assignment: CDR1 KGHDR and CDR2 SFDVKD. The CDR3 has 14 amino acids. V was cut by 1 base and J by 8 bases, with 13 bases left in between. CDR3 loop: CATSDFKSAQGYTF. CDR3 sequence (DNA): TGTGCCACCAGTGATTTTAAGTCGGCTCAAGGCTACACCTTC.

This clonotype was seen ten or more times. The rearrangement links TRBV19 to TRBJ2-5; D might be TRBD1 (6 bases). V dropped 4 bases and J dropped 1 base, with 7 bases sitting between them. This CDR3 contains 13 residues. Germline V gene sequence: CDR1 LNHDA, CDR2 SQIVND (reference sequence). CDR3 loop: CASSRGPQETQYF. DNA for the CDR3: TGTGCCAGTAGTAGGGGGCCCCAAGAGACCCAGTACTTC.

This clonotype was recorded a few times. The gene calls are TRBV7-3 and TRBJ2-2; D gene uncertain. Germline V CDR1 and CDR2: SGHTA, FQGTGA. CDR3 length equals 13 residues. The V gene lost 2 bases and the J gene lost 3 bases, with 4 bases spanning the gap. The CDR3 reads CASSLQDTGELFF. For the CDR3, the DNA is TGTGCCAGCAGCTTACAGGACACCGGGGAGCTGTTTTTT. The full variable domain, rest sourced from reference TRBV7-3 and TRBJ2-2, is GAGVSQTPSNKVTEKGKYVELRCDPISGHTALYWYRQSLGQGPEFLIYFQGTGAADDSGLPNDRFFAVRPEGSVSTLKIQRTERGDSAVYLCASSLQDTGELFFGEGSRLTVL.